One sample yielded the 16 T cell receptor beta chains listed below, sequenced in a study of cytomegalovirus exposure and HLA in healthy donors. Primers for the PCR totalled 60 Vbeta and 13 Jbeta. Assay used: immunoSEQ multiplex PCR; TCRdb lists only in-frame clones, some missing. The table has about 96,000 clones, roughly 74% seen once. Sequenced: PBMCs. Receptors were obtained from a female donor in good health and CMV-seropositive.

The genes are TRBV7-2 and TRBJ1-3; 7 positions match TRBD1. The germline V gene has CDR1 SGHTA and CDR2 FQGNSA. This CDR3 has 14 amino acids. The V segment lost 5 bases and the J segment 3 bases; nucleotides outside the gene matches: 4. In DNA, the CDR3 is TGTGCCAGCAGCCCTGGGACAGTTGGAAACACCATATATTTT. This encodes CASSPGTVGNTIYF.

CDR3 amino acids: CASSLGRGNSEAFF. The CDR3 bases are TGTGCCAGCAGCTTAGGAAGGGGTAATAGTGAAGCTTTCTTT. The rearrangement joins TRBV7-6 to TRBJ1-1; D may be TRBD1 (5 bases). The CDR3 has 14 amino acids. V lost 1 base to trimming and J lost 7 bases, with 13 bases between them. The V gene's germline CDR1 is SGHVS and CDR2 FNYEAQ.

The rearrangement joins TRBV14 to TRBJ2-5, with 8 positions matching TRBD1. From germline, CDR1 is SGHDN and CDR2 FVKESK. The CDR3 has 15 amino acids. The J segment lost 6 bases and the V segment lost 0 bases, leaving 6 bases of the junction unmatched. The CDR3 protein is CASSQDRTGFKTQYF. The CDR3 region has the DNA TGTGCCAGCAGCCAAGATAGGACAGGGTTTAAGACCCAGTACTTC.

V gene TRBV7-3 combines with J gene TRBJ1-2, with D perhaps TRBD1 (6 bases). Germline CDR1 is SGHTA and CDR2 is FQGTGA. This CDR3 is built from 13 residues. V was clipped by 5 bases and J by 5 bases, with 12 bases between them. Written as DNA, the CDR3 is TGTGCCAGCAGCCTCCCCCAGGGGTATGGCTACACCTTC. Its translation is CASSLPQGYGYTF. Full variable domain (outside the CDR3, taken from reference TRBV7-3 and TRBJ1-2): GAGVSQTPSNKVTEKGKYVELRCDPISGHTALYWYRQSLGQGPEFLIYFQGTGAADDSGLPNDRFFAVRPEGSVSTLKIQRTERGDSAVYLCASSLPQGYGYTFGSGTRLTVV.

The genes are TRBV28 and TRBJ2-7, with 11 nucleotides matching TRBD1. J was trimmed by 3 bases and V by 7 bases; bases with no gene match: 8. The CDR3 is 15 residues long. Germline loops: CDR1 MDHEN, CDR2 SYDVKM. As DNA, the CDR3 is TGTGCCAGCACCAACCGGGGGACAGGGGGCTACGAGCAGTACTTC. Its protein is CASTNRGTGGYEQYF.

The CDR3, as DNA: TGTGCCAGCAGCCCCGGGACAGGCCCCAATTCACCCCTCCACTTT. Protein sequence: CASSPGTGPNSPLHF. This chain connects TRBV5-4 to TRBJ1-6; TRBD1 agrees at 8 bases. Germline V lookup: CDR1 SGHNT, CDR2 YYREEE (reference sequence). There are 15 residues in the CDR3. V lost 4 bases to trimming and J lost 7 bases; unmatched junction nucleotides: 7.

The chain carries TRBV7-3 and TRBJ2-1; 13 bases map to TRBD2. The germline V gene has CDR1 SGHTA and CDR2 FQGTGA. The ends lost 5 bases at V and 10 bases at J; junction bases unmatched: 8. CDR3 length: 15 residues. CDR3 amino acids: CASSPSTSGRYEQFF. The CDR3 DNA sequence: TGTGCCAGCAGCCCCTCGACTAGCGGGAGGTACGAGCAGTTCTTC.

J is TRBJ1-5 and V is TRBV2; TRBD1 matches 9 bases. J was trimmed by 3 bases and V by 8 bases; bases with no gene match: 8. CDR1 and CDR2 (germline): SNHLY, FYNNEI. The CDR3 has 15 residues. Written as DNA, the CDR3 is TGTGCCAGCGGGGACAGGGACATCTACAATCAGCCCCAGCATTTT. This gives the protein CASGDRDIYNQPQHF.

The chain joins TRBV4-2 to TRBJ2-5, with TRBD1 matching 10 bases. The V gene end was trimmed by 4 bases and the J gene end by 5 bases; junction bases not matched to a gene: 7. The CDR3 has 15 residues. Germline V gene sequence: CDR1 LGHNA, CDR2 YNFKEQ. CDR3 bases: TGTGCCAGCAGCCCCCCGACAGGGGGCAGGGAGACCCAGTACTTC. Translated: CASSPPTGGRETQYF.

This chain connects TRBV6-5 to TRBJ2-5; 8 bases are shared with TRBD1. Germline V lookup: CDR1 MNHEY, CDR2 SVGAGI. This CDR3 has 14 residues. V was pared by 5 bases and J by 1 base, with 3 bases of the junction left unmatched. The CDR3 sequence: CASSQGAGQETQYF. The CDR3 DNA reads as TGTGCCAGCAGTCAGGGGGCGGGCCAAGAGACCCAGTACTTC.

J is TRBJ2-7 and V is TRBV29-1, with D hard to call. V shed 4 bases and J shed 5 bases, with 12 bases lying between them. Germline V gene lookup returns CDR1 SQVTM and CDR2 ANQGSEA. This CDR3 has 12 amino acids. DNA for the CDR3: TGCAGCGTTGTACCAGGAATCCACGAGCAGTACTTC. It encodes CSVVPGIHEQYF.

The table lists this clone with a few counts. V gene TRBV9 combines with J gene TRBJ2-3; 7 bases align to TRBD2. The germline gives CDR1 SGDLS, CDR2 YYNGEE. This CDR3 spans 15 amino acids. J gave up 4 bases and V 0 bases, and 5 bases lay outside the gene matches. Here the CDR3 reads CASSVVAGRADTQYF. Here the CDR3 DNA reads TGTGCCAGCAGCGTAGTAGCAGGGAGGGCAGATACGCAGTATTTT.

CDR3 in amino acids: CASSLRPGFSYEQYF. In DNA form, the CDR3 reads TGTGCCAGCAGCTTACGTCCAGGCTTTTCCTACGAGCAGTACTTC. This sequence joins TRBV7-2 and TRBJ2-7, with no clear D. V was pared by 2 bases and J by 1 base, with 12 bases between. In germline, CDR1 is SGHTA, CDR2 FQGNSA. The CDR3 has 15 residues. The full variable domain, completed using reference TRBV7-2 and TRBJ2-7, is GAGVSQSPSNKVTEKGKDVELRCDPISGHTALYWYRQSLGQGLEFLIYFQGNSAPDKSGLPSDRFSAERTGGSVSTLTIQRTQQEDSAVYLCASSLRPGFSYEQYFGPGTRLTVT.

The chain uses TRBV7-2 and TRBJ2-2; tentatively, D is TRBD2 (7 bases). Germline lookup yields CDR1 SGHTA and CDR2 FQGNSA. V lost 3 bases, J lost 3 bases, and 11 bases lay in between. The CDR3 runs 15 residues. As DNA, the CDR3 is TGTGCCAGCAGCTTCCGGGGGGCGGACACCGGGGAGCTGTTTTTT. Protein: CASSFRGADTGELFF.

The chain combines TRBV18 with TRBJ2-2; 9 positions match TRBD1. This CDR3 spans 15 amino acids. The germline V gene encodes CDR1 KGHSH and CDR2 LQKENI. V lost 4 bases to trimming and J lost 5 bases; unmatched junction nucleotides: 5. This CDR3 reads CASSRGQGRTGELFF. The DNA of the CDR3 is TGTGCCAGCTCACGGGGACAGGGAAGGACCGGGGAGCTGTTTTTT.

About this clone itself: This sample also contains other DNA sequences that code for the same CDR3. CDR3 DNA: TGTGCCAGCAGCCTGGACAGCTACGAGCAGTACTTC. It codes for CASSLDSYEQYF. This chain joins TRBV11-2 and TRBJ2-7; TRBD1 is a possible D gene (6 bases). This CDR3 region has 12 residues. Trimming took 5 bases from V and 3 from J, leaving 8 bases between them. CDR1 is SGHAT, CDR2 FQNNGV, per germline.